This TCR beta chain was obtained from a study of blood T cell repertoires in COVID-19. Study-wide background: From the United States, Italy and Spain came samples of acute and convalescent COVID-19.

In the original analysis: Amplification of reference gene primers provided the estimated nucleated cell counts. Data came from immunoSEQ multiplex PCR; TCRdb stores just in-frame clones and leaves some out. V, J and clone size are those of that table, while D and trimming were read from the DNA. The sample yields around 200,000 clones, roughly 86% seen once. Germline values: CDR1 SGHRS, CDR2 YFSETQ. V was pared by 3 bases and J by 4 bases, with 11 bases between. CDR3 length equals 14 residues. The TCR originated in a man aged 65 to 79 with acute or convalescent COVID-19. The chain combines TRBV5-1 with TRBJ1-3; the D gene is possibly TRBD1 (6 bases). Sequenced material: peripheral blood. CDR3 loop: CASSSRGAGNTIYF. The CDR3 bases are TGCGCCAGCAGCTCCAGGGGAGCCGGAAACACCATATATTTT.